The T cell receptor (beta chain) described here comes from a study of shared clonotypes between healthy human individuals. Study information: With ages of 18 to 49, the donors were a couple of women and a few men. Regarding the study as a whole: The study drew on few donors, limiting represented genetic and exposure-history diversity.

As to this clone: What it binds is unknown.

This table comes from immunoSEQ multiplex PCR, and its TCRdb copy is limited to in-frame clones, with some not included. The sample records fewer than 650,000 clones, about three quarters being singletons. The CDR3 has 16 amino acids. Germline loops: CDR1 SGHVS, CDR2 FQNEAQ. Trimming took off 6 bases at V and 4 bases at J, with 19 bases between the two ends. The source of this sequence is a woman in her forties in good health. Some clones in this sample may be carry-over from other donors' samples. Source material: PBMCs. V gene TRBV7-8 combines with J gene TRBJ1-5; possibly TRBD1 for D (5 bases). CDR3 sequence (DNA): TGTGCCAGCAGTTCAAGTCGACAGACCCTTAATCAGCCCCAGCATTTT. This codes for CASSSSRQTLNQPQHF.